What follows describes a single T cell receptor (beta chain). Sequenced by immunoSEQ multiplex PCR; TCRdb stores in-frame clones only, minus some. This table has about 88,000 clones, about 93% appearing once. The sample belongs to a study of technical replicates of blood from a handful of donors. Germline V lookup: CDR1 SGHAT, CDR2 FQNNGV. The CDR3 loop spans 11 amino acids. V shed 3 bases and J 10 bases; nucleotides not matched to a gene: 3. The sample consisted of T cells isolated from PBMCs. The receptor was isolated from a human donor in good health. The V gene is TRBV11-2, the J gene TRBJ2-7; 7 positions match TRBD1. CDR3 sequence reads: CASSFTGDQYF. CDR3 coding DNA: TGTGCCAGCAGCTTTACAGGGGATCAGTACTTC.